This T cell receptor (beta chain) was recorded in a study of cytotoxic CD8 clonotypes in ibrutinib-treated CLL. As for the study in general: Sequenced samples delivered averages of around 250,000 productive templates and around 90,000 productive rearrangements.

The ends lost 2 bases at V and 5 bases at J; junction bases unmatched: 2. The CDR3 is 13 amino acids. Per the germline V gene, CDR1 is LNHDA and CDR2 is SQIVND (reference sequence). Sequencing was performed with immunoSEQ multiplex PCR; in TCRdb, only in-frame clones are kept and a portion is missing. The sample shows about 300,000 clones, roughly 67% of them seen only once. This TCR derives from a human donor with chronic lymphocytic leukemia. The starting material was PBMCs, obtained after 36 months of ibrutinib treatment. The J gene is TRBJ2-5, the V gene TRBV19; 7 nucleotides align to TRBD1. The CDR3 is CASSIQGQETQYF. Written as DNA, the CDR3 is TGTGCCAGTAGTATACAGGGACAGGAGACCCAGTACTTC.